This T cell receptor (beta chain) was found in a study of identical twins. General study findings and limits: While abundant cord blood beta clonotypes carried fewer insertions, memory repertoires showed no such pattern.

Template switching added a universal primer site; cDNA carried unique molecular identifiers. TCRdb fed the 5' RACE reads into MiXCR, producing one record per CDR3 protein. The sample records fewer than 350,000 distinct CDR3 sequences, 6.5% to 9.5% being singletons. A word on this clonotype: Antigen: not known.

Donors uniformly comprised healthy Caucasians. The germline gives CDR1 ENHRY, CDR2 SYGVKD. The V end was cut by 2 bases, the J end by 0 bases, with 11 bases between. The CDR3 spans 16 residues. The data were also submitted as part of a second study, on yellow fever vaccine responses in identical twins.

The sequencing input was memory (CD45RO+) T cells sorted from blood. The sequence came from a woman younger than 35 in good health. V usage is TRBV10-3 and J usage is TRBJ1-5; unclear D gene. CDR3 DNA: TGTGCCATCAGTGAGGCCCAGAAGGGTAGCAATCAGCCCCAGCATTTT. Its protein is CAISEAQKGSNQPQHF.